This is a list of T cell receptor beta chains from one sample in a study of T cells in Graves' hyperthyroidism and ophthalmopathy. TCRdb passed the multiplex PCR reads through MiXCR, listing each CDR3 protein once. The sample includes under 350,000 distinct CDR3 sequences, over 15% of them seen just once. Source material: blood. The receptors come from a woman between 55 and 75 years old with Graves' ophthalmopathy. Both conserved end residues are part of each CDR3. The order of the fields is clone size, J gene, V gene, D gene, CDR3 DNA, CDR3 protein. A D gene is named only where the DNA matches it firmly. Rows may omit the clone size; those that give it use once, few, many or a size class.

clone size: few
J gene: TRBJ2-5
V gene: TRBV20-1
D gene: TRBD1
CDR3 DNA: TGCAGTGCTACGGGACAGGGGGATATTGAGACCCAGTACTTC
CDR3 protein: CSATGQGDIETQYF

clone size: .
J gene: TRBJ1-2
V gene: TRBV10-2
D gene: TRBD1
CDR3 DNA: TGCGCCAGCAGTGATACTAACCGGGACAGGGGGCGCGGTGTCTATGGCTACACCTTC
CDR3 protein: CASSDTNRDRGRGVYGYTF

clone size: many
J gene: TRBJ1-5
V gene: TRBV7-2
D gene: .
CDR3 DNA: TGTGCCAGCAGCTTTAAGGGAGATCAGCCCCAGCATTTT
CDR3 protein: CASSFKGDQPQHF

clone size: many
J gene: TRBJ2-7
V gene: TRBV5-1
D gene: TRBD1
CDR3 DNA: TGCGCCAGCAGCCTTACAGTGCCCGGGACAGCGCACCCCTACGAGCAGTACTTC
CDR3 protein: CASSLTVPGTAHPYEQYF

clone size: many
J gene: TRBJ1-5
V gene: TRBV7-2
D gene: TRBD1
CDR3 DNA: TGTGCCAGCAGCGGCCGGACAGGGGGGAAGAATCAGCCCCAGCATTTT
CDR3 protein: CASSGRTGGKNQPQHF

clone size: few
J gene: TRBJ2-5
V gene: TRBV4-1
D gene: TRBD1
CDR3 DNA: TGCGCCAGCAGCCAGACAGGGTTTCTAGAGACCCAGTACTTC
CDR3 protein: CASSQTGFLETQYF

clone size: many
J gene: TRBJ1-2
V gene: TRBV20-1
D gene: .
CDR3 DNA: TGCAGTGCTAGAGATTCCAGTGGGGGAAGTTCTGGCTACACCTTC
CDR3 protein: CSARDSSGGSSGYTF

clone size: many
J gene: TRBJ2-5
V gene: TRBV7-2
D gene: .
CDR3 DNA: TGTGCCAGCAGCCCCACCCGGGGCAAGACCCAAGAGACCCAGTACTTC
CDR3 protein: CASSPTRGKTQETQYF

clone size: many
J gene: TRBJ1-3
V gene: TRBV2
D gene: .
CDR3 DNA: TGTGCCAGCAGAAGGGTAGGCTCTGGAAACACCATATATTTT
CDR3 protein: CASRRVGSGNTIYF

clone size: few
J gene: TRBJ2-7
V gene: TRBV28
D gene: TRBD1
CDR3 DNA: TGTGCCAGCAGTTACGCAGGACAGGCCTACGAGCAGTACTTC
CDR3 protein: CASSYAGQAYEQYF

clone size: many
J gene: TRBJ1-1
V gene: TRBV7-9
D gene: TRBD1
CDR3 DNA: TGTGCCAGCGCGGGGGACAGGGTGAACACTGAAGCTTTCTTT
CDR3 protein: CASAGDRVNTEAFF

clone size: few
J gene: TRBJ1-3
V gene: TRBV2
D gene: .
CDR3 DNA: TGTGCCAGCAGTGAAGACGGGCTTGGAAACACCATATATTTT
CDR3 protein: CASSEDGLGNTIYF

clone size: many
J gene: TRBJ1-5
V gene: TRBV6-6
D gene: .
CDR3 DNA: TGTGCCAGCAGTTACTCAGGAGGGAGCCAGCCCCAGCATTTT
CDR3 protein: CASSYSGGSQPQHF

clone size: many
J gene: TRBJ1-2
V gene: TRBV4-2
D gene: .
CDR3 DNA: TGTGCCAGCAGCCAAGATCTAGGACGGGATGGCTACACCTTC
CDR3 protein: CASSQDLGRDGYTF

clone size: few
J gene: TRBJ2-3
V gene: TRBV9
D gene: TRBD2
CDR3 DNA: TGTGCCAGCAGCGCATGGACTAGCGGGGGTTCAGATACGCAGTATTTT
CDR3 protein: CASSAWTSGGSDTQYF

clone size: many
J gene: TRBJ1-3
V gene: TRBV20-1
D gene: .
CDR3 DNA: TGCAGTGCTAGACTTAGCTCTGGAAACACCATATATTTT
CDR3 protein: CSARLSSGNTIYF

clone size: many
J gene: TRBJ2-1
V gene: TRBV20-1
D gene: TRBD2
CDR3 DNA: TGCAGTGCAAGACTAGCGGGAGCTAAGGTTTACAATGAGCAGTTCTTC
CDR3 protein: CSARLAGAKVYNEQFF